The source of this TCR beta chain is a study of spatial heterogeneity in lung cancer. Turning to the study itself: Averaged across combinations, each unique TCR and UMI pairing appeared more than ten times in raw reads, which were uncorrected.

Time point meaning: sample taken at primary tumor resection. In each case, whole RNA from tumor, nontumor lung or frozen PBMC was sequenced unsorted. A unique molecular identifier was carried by every single TCR cDNA molecule. TCRdb re-called the 5' RACE reads with MiXCR, one entry per CDR3 protein. The data contain some 39,000 distinct CDR3 sequences, about 6.7% of them singletons. J was trimmed by 3 bases and V by 0 bases; bases with no gene match: 3. The CDR3 is 15 residues long. Germline V lookup: CDR1 SGHRS, CDR2 YFSETQ. This sequence originates from a female donor with early-stage non-small cell lung cancer. The sample in question was PBMCs, obtained at surgery. The chain employs TRBV5-1 and TRBJ2-1; 7 nucleotides match TRBD1. CDR3 in amino acids: CASSLGGTVYNEQFF. CDR3 nucleotides: TGCGCCAGCAGCTTGGGGGGGACAGTCTACAATGAGCAGTTCTTC.